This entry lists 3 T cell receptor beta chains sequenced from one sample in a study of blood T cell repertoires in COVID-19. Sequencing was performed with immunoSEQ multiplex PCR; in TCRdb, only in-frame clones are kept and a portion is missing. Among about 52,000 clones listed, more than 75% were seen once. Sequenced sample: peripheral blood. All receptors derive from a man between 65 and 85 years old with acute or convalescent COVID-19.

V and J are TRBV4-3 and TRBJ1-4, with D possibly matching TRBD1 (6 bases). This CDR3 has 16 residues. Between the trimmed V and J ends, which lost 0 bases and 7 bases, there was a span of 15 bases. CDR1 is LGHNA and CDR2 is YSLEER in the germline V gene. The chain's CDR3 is CASSQDYQGRVEKLFF. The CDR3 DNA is TGCGCCAGCAGCCAAGATTATCAGGGGCGGGTTGAAAAACTGTTTTTT.

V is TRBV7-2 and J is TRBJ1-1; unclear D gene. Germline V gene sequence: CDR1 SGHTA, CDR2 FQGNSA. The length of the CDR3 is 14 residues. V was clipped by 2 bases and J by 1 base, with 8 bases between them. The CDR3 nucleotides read TGTGCCAGCAGCTTATCAGCGACGAACACTGAAGCTTTCTTT. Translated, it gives CASSLSATNTEAFF.

CDR3 DNA sequence: TGTGCCAGCTTGGGCTTTACAACCGGGGAGCTGTTTTTT. Its translation is CASLGFTTGELFF. The J gene is TRBJ2-2, the V gene TRBV6-5; D ambiguous. Germline V gene sequence: CDR1 MNHEY, CDR2 SVGAGI. The CDR3 covers 13 residues. The V end was cut by 8 bases, the J end by 5 bases, with 12 bases between.